The 20 T cell receptor beta chains in this list originate from one sample, sequenced in a study of long-term antiretroviral therapy in people with HIV. Assay version v3.0 of immunoSEQ was used, and it was run at survey level. Assay: immunoSEQ multiplex PCR; the TCRdb copy retains only in-frame clones and omits some. The sample carries tens of thousands of clones, roughly 85% recorded once. The sample was unsorted PBMCs, taken about 3.4 years after starting antiretroviral therapy. All receptors derive from a man aged 18 to 29 with HIV.

There are a few counts of this clone. Here the CDR3 reads CASYGGPEYEQYF. DNA of the CDR3: TGTGCCAGCTATGGAGGGCCGGAGTACGAGCAGTACTTC. This chain connects TRBV7-9 to TRBJ2-7; possible D gene TRBD2, 6 bases. V lost 8 bases, J lost 4 bases, and 15 bases lay in between. Germline V gene lookup returns CDR1 SEHNR and CDR2 FQNEAQ (reference sequence). CDR3 length: 13 amino acids.

This clone was observed once. The chain uses TRBV5-1 and TRBJ2-3; D is possibly TRBD2 (6 bases). The CDR3 is 15 residues long. V lost 4 bases and J lost 6, with 18 bases in between. Per the germline V gene, CDR1 is SGHRS and CDR2 is YFSETQ. This CDR3 is CASSMGLPAPDTQYF. In nucleotides, the CDR3 is TGCGCCAGCAGCATGGGACTTCCTGCACCGGATACGCAGTATTTT.

The rearrangement links TRBV2 to TRBJ1-1; a weak D match, TRBD1 (6 bases). CDR1 is SNHLY and CDR2 is FYNNEI in the germline V gene. This CDR3 spans 13 amino acids. The V end lost 6 bases, the J end lost 1 base, and 9 bases lay between the germline ends. CDR3 region: CASSADRNTEAFF. Here the CDR3 DNA reads TGTGCCAGCAGCGCGGACAGGAACACTGAAGCTTTCTTT.

V usage is TRBV5-6 and J usage is TRBJ2-3; the match to TRBD1 covers 10 bases. The CDR3 has 17 amino acids. Germline assignment: CDR1 SGHDT and CDR2 YYEEEE. V dropped 3 bases and J dropped 1; count of bases not matched to a gene: 8. CDR3 DNA sequence: TGTGCCAGCAGCTGGGCCCGGGACAGGGGACGCACAGATACGCAGTATTTT. Its protein is CASSWARDRGRTDTQYF.

The chain links TRBV11-3 to TRBJ2-5, with D possibly being TRBD1 or TRBD2 (5 bases each). Near its end, the DNA agrees better with TRBJ2-7, so the J call may be wrong. CDR1 SGHNT and CDR2 YENEEA come from the germline V gene. The CDR3 length is 12 residues. The CDR3 spells CASSFGGSEQYF. In DNA, the CDR3 is TGTGCCAGCAGCTTTGGGGGTTCCGAGCAGTACTTC.

The J gene is TRBJ1-5, the V gene TRBV19, with D possibly TRBD1 on 5 matching bases. Germline V gene data show CDR1 as LNHDA and CDR2 as SQIVND (reference sequence). The CDR3 extends over 15 amino acids. V shed 1 base and J shed 3 bases, with 10 bases lying between them. CDR3 in amino acids: CASSIGGRPNQPQHF. CDR3 coding DNA: TGTGCCAGTAGTATAGGGGGCAGGCCCAATCAGCCCCAGCATTTT.

The J gene is TRBJ2-1, the V gene TRBV5-1; TRBD2 is a possible D gene (5 bases). This CDR3 spans 13 amino acids. Trimming removed 2 bases at V and 8 bases at J, with 11 bases between. Germline V gene lookup returns CDR1 SGHRS and CDR2 YFSETQ. This CDR3 reads CASSLTGRHEQFF. CDR3 DNA: TGCGCCAGCAGCTTAACTGGGAGACATGAGCAGTTCTTC.

J is TRBJ1-2 and V is TRBV5-4; 8 bases match TRBD1. The CDR3 is 15 amino acids. The germline gives CDR1 SGHNT, CDR2 YYREEE (reference sequence). Trimming took 2 bases from V and 3 from J; bases not matched to a gene: 6. CDR3 protein: CASSFPSTGDYGYTF. The CDR3 region has the DNA TGTGCCAGCAGCTTCCCCTCGACAGGGGACTATGGCTACACCTTC.

The chain uses TRBV2 and TRBJ2-7; tentative D call: TRBD1 (5 bases). Germline-derived CDR1 and CDR2 are SNHLY and FYNNEI. The CDR3 extends over 12 amino acids. V was cut by 7 bases and J by 5 bases, with 12 bases left in between. The CDR3 nucleotides are TGTGCCAGCACCGTGGGGCGGAACGAGCAGTACTTC. This codes for CASTVGRNEQYF.

This clone came up a few times. The chain combines TRBV7-8 with TRBJ1-5; D may be TRBD1 (5 bases). Germline assignment: CDR1 SGHVS and CDR2 FQNEAQ. With 4 bases removed from V and 1 base from J, the gap between germline ends came to 14 bases. CDR3 length: 16 amino acids. CDR3 protein: CASSSRNSGSNQPQHF. As DNA, the CDR3 is TGTGCCAGCAGCTCTCGGAATTCAGGGAGCAATCAGCCCCAGCATTTT. Variable domain in full (rest from reference TRBV7-8 and TRBJ1-5): GAGVSQSPRYKVAKRGQDVALRCDPISGHVSLFWYQQALGQGPEFLTYFQNEAQLDKSGLPSDRFFAERPEGSVSTLKIQRTQQEDSAVYLCASSSRNSGSNQPQHFGDGTRLSIL.

The J gene is TRBJ2-7, the V gene TRBV19; possibly TRBD1 or TRBD2 for D (5 bases each). This CDR3 contains 15 residues. CDR1 is LNHDA, CDR2 SQIVND, per germline (reference sequence). V shed 6 bases and J shed 0 bases, with 15 bases lying between them. CDR3 sequence (DNA): TGTGCCAGTAGCGAAGGGACCGATCTCTCCTACGAGCAGTACTTC. Protein product: CASSEGTDLSYEQYF.

The gene calls are TRBV7-9 and TRBJ1-2, with 9 bases identical to TRBD1. Looked up from germline, CDR1 is SEHNR and CDR2 is FQNEAQ (reference sequence). V lost 1 base, J lost 5 bases, and 14 bases stayed unmatched. The CDR3 has 18 amino acids. CDR3 bases: TGTGCCAGCAGCTTAGAAAGGACAGGGGAAGGTCGAACTTATGGCTACACCTTC. Protein: CASSLERTGEGRTYGYTF.

The rearrangement uses TRBV9 and TRBJ1-3; 7 bases line up with TRBD1. Unmatched junction bases numbered 4, after V lost 3 bases and J lost 1 base. Germline V lookup: CDR1 SGDLS, CDR2 YYNGEE. This CDR3 has 15 amino acids. The CDR3 region has the DNA TGTGCCAGCAGCGCGGGACAGACGTCTGGAAACACCATATATTTT. It specifies CASSAGQTSGNTIYF.

V and J are TRBV2 and TRBJ2-3; 7 nucleotides agree with TRBD1. The CDR3 runs 20 residues. J lost 0 bases, V lost 3 bases, and 18 bases had no gene match. CDR1 and CDR2 from the germline V gene are SNHLY and FYNNEI. This chain's CDR3 is CASSETPGWLETGSTDTQYF. CDR3 bases: TGTGCCAGCAGTGAGACCCCGGGGTGGCTGGAGACAGGGAGCACAGATACGCAGTATTTT. Variable domain in full (rest from reference TRBV2 and TRBJ2-3): EPEVTQTPSHQVTQMGQEVILRCVPISNHLYFYWYRQILGQKVEFLVSFYNNEISEKSEIFDDQFSVERPDGSNFTLKIRSTKLEDSAMYFCASSETPGWLETGSTDTQYFGPGTRLTVL.

The J gene is TRBJ2-1, the V gene TRBV5-1, with TRBD2 matching 9 bases. Germline loops: CDR1 SGHRS, CDR2 YFSETQ. The CDR3 length is 15 residues. V was pared by 0 bases and J by 10 bases, with 8 bases of the junction left unmatched. The CDR3 DNA reads TGCGCCAGCAGCTTGGAGGTAGCGGGAGACGGCGAGCAGTTCTTC. It specifies CASSLEVAGDGEQFF.

This chain connects TRBV1 to TRBJ1-1. TRBV1 has pseudogene status. This CDR3 has 13 residues. CDR3 in DNA: TGCACCAGCAGCGAGGGACCGCGATTGATGGCTTTCTTT. It yields the protein CTSSEGPRLMAFF.

This rearrangement joins TRBV6-1 to TRBJ1-5; D is perhaps TRBD1 (6 bases). V lost 4 bases, J lost 6 bases, and 13 bases lay in between. The CDR3 runs to 14 residues. Germline V lookup: CDR1 MNHNS, CDR2 SASEGT. DNA of the CDR3: TGTGCCAGCAGTGTACAGGGCTCTTTTCAGCCCCAGCATTTT. Protein sequence: CASSVQGSFQPQHF.

The rearrangement links TRBV7-2 to TRBJ1-2; unclear D gene. CDR3 length equals 15 residues. The V and J ends lost 5 bases and 2 bases respectively, with 15 bases between them. Germline V gene lookup returns CDR1 SGHTA and CDR2 FQGNSA. The DNA for the CDR3 is TGTGCCAGCAGCCCTGCCCCTTCCGCAAACTATGGCTACACCTTC. It yields the protein CASSPAPSANYGYTF.

This clone was detected only once. This rearrangement joins TRBV9 to TRBJ1-1; tentative D call: TRBD1 (5 bases). With 4 bases removed from V and 1 base from J, the gap between germline ends came to 14 bases. Germline lookup yields CDR1 SGDLS and CDR2 YYNGEE. This CDR3 is built from 15 residues. CDR3 nucleotide sequence: TGTGCCAGCAGCCCCCCGGGGGGAGGGAACACTGAAGCTTTCTTT. Translating gives CASSPPGGGNTEAFF. The whole variable domain, remainder taken from reference TRBV9 and TRBJ1-1, is DSGVTQTPKHLITATGQRVTLRCSPRSGDLSVYWYQQSLDQGLQFLIQYYNGEERAKGNILERFSAQQFPDLHSELNLSSLELGDSALYFCASSPPGGGNTEAFFGQGTRLTVV.

The count of this clone is one. The V and J genes are TRBV11-3 and TRBJ1-1; D gene uncertain. The CDR3 spans 13 residues. The germline V and J ends were trimmed by 6 bases and 4 bases, with 12 bases remaining between them. Germline V lookup: CDR1 SGHNT, CDR2 YENEEA. The CDR3 spells CASRGSRGTEAFF. The CDR3 DNA reads as TGTGCCAGCAGAGGGTCGCGAGGCACTGAAGCTTTCTTT.